This TCR beta chain appears in the sequencing data of a study of T cells in Graves' hyperthyroidism and ophthalmopathy. Patients with uncontrolled infections, other autoimmune diseases, pregnancy or lactation were excluded. Authors of the study amplified TCR beta CDR3 regions from RNA transcripts. RT-PCR in the first round (using the HTBI primer set) targeted the TCR CDR3. In TCRdb, the multiplex PCR reads were re-called with MiXCR into one record per CDR3 protein. Of hundreds of thousands of distinct CDR3 sequences in the sample, 15% to 19% were seen once. This clonotype was recorded many times. Sequenced: blood. The TCR sequence derives from a woman aged 18 to 35 with Graves' hyperthyroidism.

The CDR3 loop is CSVEDLQTGGIKTQYF. CDR3 bases: TGCAGCGTTGAAGATCTTCAGACAGGGGGCATAAAGACCCAGTACTTC. This chain uses TRBV29-1 with TRBJ2-5; 10 bases line up with TRBD1. In germline, CDR1 is SQVTM, CDR2 ANQGSEA. Losses at the gene ends were 0 bases for V and 6 bases for J; bases not matched to a gene: 10. CDR3 length: 16 residues.